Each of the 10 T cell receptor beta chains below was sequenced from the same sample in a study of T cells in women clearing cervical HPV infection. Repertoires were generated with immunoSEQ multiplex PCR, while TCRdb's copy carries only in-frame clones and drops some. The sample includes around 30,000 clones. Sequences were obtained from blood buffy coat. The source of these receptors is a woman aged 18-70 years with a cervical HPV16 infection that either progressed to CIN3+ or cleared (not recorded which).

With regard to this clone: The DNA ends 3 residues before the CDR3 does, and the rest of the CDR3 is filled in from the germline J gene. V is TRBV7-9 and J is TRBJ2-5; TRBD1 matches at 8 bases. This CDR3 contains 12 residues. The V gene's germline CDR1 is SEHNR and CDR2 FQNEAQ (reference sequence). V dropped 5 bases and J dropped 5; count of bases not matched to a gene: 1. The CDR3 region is CASSHRGETQYF. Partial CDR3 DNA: TGTGCCAGCAGCCACAGGGGGGAGACC.

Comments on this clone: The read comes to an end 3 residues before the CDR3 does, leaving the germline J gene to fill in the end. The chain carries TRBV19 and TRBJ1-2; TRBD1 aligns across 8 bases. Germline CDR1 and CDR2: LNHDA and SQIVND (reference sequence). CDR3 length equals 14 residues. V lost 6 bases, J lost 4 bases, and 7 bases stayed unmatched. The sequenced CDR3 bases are TGTGCCAGTAGCCAGGACAGGGTTTCCTATGGC. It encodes CASSQDRVSYG. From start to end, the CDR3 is CASSQDRVSYGYTF. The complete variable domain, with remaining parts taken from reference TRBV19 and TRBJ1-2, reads DGGITQSPKYLFRKEGQNVTLSCEQNLNHDAMYWYRQDPGQGLRLIYYSQIVNDFQKGDIAEGYSVSREKKESFPLTVTSAQKNPTAFYLCASSQDRVSYGYTFGSGTRLTVV.

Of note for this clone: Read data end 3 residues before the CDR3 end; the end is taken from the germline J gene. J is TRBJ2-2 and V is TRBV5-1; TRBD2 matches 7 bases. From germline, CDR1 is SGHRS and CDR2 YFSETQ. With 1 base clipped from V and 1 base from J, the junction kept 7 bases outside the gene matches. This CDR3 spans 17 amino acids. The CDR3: CASSLLGLAVNTGELFF. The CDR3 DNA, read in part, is TGCGCCAGCAGCTTGTTGGGTCTAGCGGTGAACACCGGGGAG.

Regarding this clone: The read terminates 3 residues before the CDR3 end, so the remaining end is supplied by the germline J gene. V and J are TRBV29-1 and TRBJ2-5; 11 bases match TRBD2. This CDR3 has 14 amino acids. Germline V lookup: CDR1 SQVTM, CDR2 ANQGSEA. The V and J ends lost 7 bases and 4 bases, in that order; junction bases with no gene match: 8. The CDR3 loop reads CSAYSGGAGETQYF. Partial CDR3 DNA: TGCAGCGCCTATAGCGGGGGGGCTGGAGAGACC. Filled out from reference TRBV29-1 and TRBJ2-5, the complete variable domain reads SAVISQKPSRDICQRGTSLTIQCQVDSQVTMMFWYRQQPGQSLTLIATANQGSEATYESGFVIDKFPISRPNLTFSTLTVSNMSPEDSSIYLCSAYSGGAGETQYFGPGTRLLVL.

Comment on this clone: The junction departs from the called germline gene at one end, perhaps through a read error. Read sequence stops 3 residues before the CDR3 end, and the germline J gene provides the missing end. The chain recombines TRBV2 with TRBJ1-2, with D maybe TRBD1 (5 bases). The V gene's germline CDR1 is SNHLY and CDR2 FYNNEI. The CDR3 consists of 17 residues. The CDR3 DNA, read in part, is TGTGCTAGCAGTGGCTATTCCGGGACTAGCATCCCAGATACC. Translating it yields CASSGYSGTSIPDT. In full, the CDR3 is CASSGYSGTSIPDTYTF.

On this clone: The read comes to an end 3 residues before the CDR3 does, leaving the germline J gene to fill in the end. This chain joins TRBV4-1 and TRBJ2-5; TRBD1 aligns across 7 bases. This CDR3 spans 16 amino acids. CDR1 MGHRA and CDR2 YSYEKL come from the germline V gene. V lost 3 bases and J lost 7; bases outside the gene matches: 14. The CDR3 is CASSQDDRASHGTQYF. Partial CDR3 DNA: TGCGCCAGCAGCCAGGATGACAGGGCCAGTCACGGGACC.

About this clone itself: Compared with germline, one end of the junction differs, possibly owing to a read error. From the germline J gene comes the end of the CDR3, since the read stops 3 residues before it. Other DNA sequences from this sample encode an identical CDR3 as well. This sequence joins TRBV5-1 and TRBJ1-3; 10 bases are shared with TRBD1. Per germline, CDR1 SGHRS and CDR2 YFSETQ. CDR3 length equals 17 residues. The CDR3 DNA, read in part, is TGCGCCAGCAGCTTGGGCGCGACAGGGGGCTTTGGAAACACG. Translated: CASSLGATGGFGNT. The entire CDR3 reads CASSLGATGGFGNTIYF. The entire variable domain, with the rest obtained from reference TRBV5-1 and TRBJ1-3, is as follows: KAGVTQTPRYLIKTRGQQVTLSCSPISGHRSVSWYQQTPGQGLQFLFEYFSETQRNKGNFPGRFSGRQFSNSRSEMNVSTLELGDSALYLCASSLGATGGFGNTIYFGEGSWLTVV.

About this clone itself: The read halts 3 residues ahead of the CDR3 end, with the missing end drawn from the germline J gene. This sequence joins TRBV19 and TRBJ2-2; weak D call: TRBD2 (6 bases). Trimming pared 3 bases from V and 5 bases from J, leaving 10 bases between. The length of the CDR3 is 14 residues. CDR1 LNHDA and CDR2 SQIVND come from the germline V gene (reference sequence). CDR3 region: CASSIPGRTGELFF. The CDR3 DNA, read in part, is TGTGCCAGTAGTATTCCGGGGAGGACCGGGGAG. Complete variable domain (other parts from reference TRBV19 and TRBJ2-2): DGGITQSPKYLFRKEGQNVTLSCEQNLNHDAMYWYRQDPGQGLRLIYYSQIVNDFQKGDIAEGYSVSREKKESFPLTVTSAQKNPTAFYLCASSIPGRTGELFFGEGSRLTVL.

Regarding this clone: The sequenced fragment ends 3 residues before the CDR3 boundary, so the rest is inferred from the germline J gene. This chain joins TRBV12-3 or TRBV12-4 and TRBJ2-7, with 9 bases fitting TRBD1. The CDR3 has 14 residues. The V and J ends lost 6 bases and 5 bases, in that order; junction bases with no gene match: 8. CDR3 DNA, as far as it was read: TGTGCCAGCAGCAGACAGGGGGGGTTGGACGAG. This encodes CASSRQGGLDE. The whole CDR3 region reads CASSRQGGLDEQYF.

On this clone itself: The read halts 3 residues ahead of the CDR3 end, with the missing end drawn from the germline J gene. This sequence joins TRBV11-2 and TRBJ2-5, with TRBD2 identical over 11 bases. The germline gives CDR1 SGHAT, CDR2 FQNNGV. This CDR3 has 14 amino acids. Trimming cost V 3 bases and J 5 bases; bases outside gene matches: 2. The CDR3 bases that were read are TGTGCCAGCAGCTTCAGACTAGCGGGGGAGACC. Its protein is CASSFRLAGET. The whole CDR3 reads CASSFRLAGETQYF.